These 20 T cell receptor beta chains came from one sample sequenced in a study of PD-1 blockade in mismatch repair-deficient tumors. The data were produced by immunoSEQ multiplex PCR, yet TCRdb's version contains in-frame clones alone and is incomplete. This table holds roughly 110,000 clones, around 80% found once. This specimen was peripheral blood, taken 60 weeks after starting pembrolizumab. These receptors originate from an adult with mismatch repair-deficient cancer.

V is TRBV11-2 and J is TRBJ1-1; D gene ambiguous. Germline CDR1 and CDR2: SGHAT and FQNNGV. The CDR3 covers 13 residues. Trimming cost V 7 bases and J 4 bases, with 13 bases left between them. The CDR3, as DNA: TGTGCCAGCAAGAAGGAATCTATCACTGAAGCTTTCTTT. This sequence encodes CASKKESITEAFF. The full variable domain, completed using reference TRBV11-2 and TRBJ1-1, is EAGVAQSPRYKIIEKRQSVAFWCNPISGHATLYWYQQILGQGPKLLIQFQNNGVVDDSQLPKDRFSAERLKGVDSTLKIQPAKLEDSAVYLCASKKESITEAFFGQGTRLTVV.

The gene calls are TRBV11-3 and TRBJ1-3; D remains ambiguous. Looked up from germline, CDR1 is SGHNT and CDR2 is YENEEA. The CDR3 sequence is 15 residues long. Trimming stripped 0 bases from V and 3 bases from J, with 9 bases between. The DNA of the CDR3 is TGTGCCAGCAGCTTAGATGGTGGCAGTGGAAACACCATATATTTT. Amino acids: CASSLDGGSGNTIYF.

This clone is medium-sized within its sample. This sample includes further DNA sequences coding for the same CDR3. The V call is TRBV11-2, the J call TRBJ1-5; D remains unclear. V was shortened by 2 bases and J by 0 bases, with 5 bases between the two germline ends. The germline V gene encodes CDR1 SGHAT and CDR2 FQNNGV. The CDR3 has 14 residues. The CDR3, as DNA: TGTGCCAGCAGCTTATCAGATAGCAATCAGCCCCAGCATTTT. It is translated as CASSLSDSNQPQHF.

The V gene is TRBV7-2, the J gene TRBJ1-2; D may be TRBD1 (6 bases). The germline V gene encodes CDR1 SGHTA and CDR2 FQGNSA. Trimming removed 4 bases from V and 1 base from J, with 10 bases in between. This CDR3 has 14 amino acids. CDR3 nucleotide sequence: TGTGCCAGCAGCTGGAACAGGGATAACTATGGCTACACCTTC. This gives the protein CASSWNRDNYGYTF.

This sequence joins TRBV4-3 and TRBJ2-7; tentative D call: TRBD1 (6 bases). Germline values: CDR1 LGHNA, CDR2 YSLEER. V shed 1 base and J shed 3 bases, with 7 bases lying between them. This CDR3 has 13 amino acids. CDR3 region: CASSQVQGYEQYF. CDR3 sequence (DNA): TGCGCCAGCAGCCAAGTACAGGGCTACGAGCAGTACTTC.

This rearrangement joins TRBV27 to TRBJ2-3, with TRBD2 as a possible D gene (6 bases). This CDR3 spans 14 amino acids. V shed 7 bases and J shed 2 bases, with 13 bases lying between them. CDR1 is MNHEY and CDR2 is SMNVEV in the germline V gene (reference sequence). The CDR3 spells CASNKGLITDTQYF. The CDR3 bases are TGTGCCAGCAATAAGGGACTTATCACAGATACGCAGTATTTT.

The genes are TRBV19 and TRBJ2-3; TRBD2 matches 7 bases. Germline CDR1 LNHDA, CDR2 SQIVND (reference sequence). CDR3 length equals 15 residues. After removal of 5 bases from V and 2 bases from J, the junction contained 7 bases not matched to a gene. In nucleotides, the CDR3 is TGTGCCAGTAGTGATGCGGGAGCGAACACAGATACGCAGTATTTT. This translates into CASSDAGANTDTQYF.

The chain uses TRBV7-2 and TRBJ1-2; the D is unclear. This CDR3 has 15 residues. Trimming removed 2 bases from V and 1 base from J, with 11 bases in between. From germline, CDR1 is SGHTA and CDR2 FQGNSA. CDR3: CASSLTRALNYGYTF. For the CDR3, the DNA is TGTGCCAGCAGCTTAACCCGGGCACTTAACTATGGCTACACCTTC.

This clone was found once. The CDR3 DNA reads as TGTGCCTGGCAAACCGGGGGGGAAGCTTTCTTT. It translates to CAWQTGGEAFF. J is TRBJ1-1 and V is TRBV30; D might be TRBD1 (5 bases). The CDR3 totals 11 residues. With 5 bases removed from V and 8 bases from J, the gap between germline ends came to 12 bases. Germline V gene lookup returns CDR1 GTSNPN and CDR2 SVGIG (reference sequence).

The rearrangement joins TRBV7-2 to TRBJ1-2; 8 bases line up with TRBD1. V trimming: 5 bases; J trimming: 5 bases; junction bases outside the gene matches: 7. CDR3 length: 14 residues. Germline-derived CDR1 and CDR2 are SGHTA and FQGNSA. The chain's CDR3 is CASSQGQVLYGYTF. CDR3 DNA: TGTGCCAGCAGCCAGGGACAGGTCTTATATGGCTACACCTTC.

V is TRBV6-5 and J is TRBJ1-1; D is unclear. The CDR3 contains 15 residues. V lost 0 bases and J lost 2, with 10 bases in between. Germline V gene data show CDR1 as MNHEY and CDR2 as SVGAGI. Here the CDR3 reads CASSYSTQLNTEAFF. CDR3 nucleotides: TGTGCCAGCAGTTACTCGACTCAGCTTAACACTGAAGCTTTCTTT.

CDR3 nucleotides: TGTGCCAGCAGCTCCATTCTAGGGGAGAGCTCCTACGAGCAGTACTTC. The encoded protein is CASSSILGESSYEQYF. The chain combines TRBV7-2 with TRBJ2-7; possibly TRBD1 or TRBD2 for D (5 bases each). The germline CDR1 and CDR2 sequences are SGHTA and FQGNSA. The CDR3 extends over 16 amino acids. V gave up 4 bases and J gave up 0 bases, with 16 bases separating them.

The V call is TRBV11-2, the J call TRBJ1-4; a weak D match, TRBD1 (6 bases). Trimming removed 8 bases from V and 4 bases from J, with 11 bases in between. CDR1 is SGHAT and CDR2 is FQNNGV in the germline V gene. This CDR3 comprises 13 residues. In DNA form, the CDR3 reads TGTGCCAGCCGGACAGAAAATAATGAAAAACTGTTTTTT. It translates to CASRTENNEKLFF.

The chain carries TRBV6-5 and TRBJ1-5; 9 nucleotides line up with TRBD1. Unmatched junction bases numbered 7, after V lost 5 bases and J lost 5 bases. The CDR3 sequence is 15 residues long. Germline V gives CDR1 MNHEY, CDR2 SVGAGI. CDR3 DNA sequence: TGTGCCAGCAGTAGGGGACAGGGAGACGATCAGCCCCAGCATTTT. It translates to CASSRGQGDDQPQHF.

In this sample, this clone turned up a few times. The chain links TRBV19 to TRBJ2-7; TRBD2 aligns across 9 bases. CDR1 is LNHDA, CDR2 SQIVND, per germline (reference sequence). This CDR3 has 15 residues. V was clipped by 2 bases and J by 5 bases; unmatched bases: 7. CDR3 DNA: TGTGCCAGTAGTATAATAGCGGGAGCGCGACACGAGCAGTACTTC. Translating it yields CASSIIAGARHEQYF. Combining the CDR3 with reference TRBV19 and TRBJ2-7 gives the whole variable domain DGGITQSPKYLFRKEGQNVTLSCEQNLNHDAMYWYRQDPGQGLRLIYYSQIVNDFQKGDIAEGYSVSREKKESFPLTVTSAQKNPTAFYLCASSIIAGARHEQYFGPGTRLTVT.

The genes are TRBV28 and TRBJ2-1, with D tentatively TRBD2 (5 bases). The CDR3 is 15 residues long. Germline V lookup: CDR1 MDHEN, CDR2 SYDVKM. V was cut by 8 bases and J by 0 bases, with 14 bases left in between. CDR3: CASASGEHSYNEQFF. In DNA, the CDR3 is TGTGCCAGCGCCAGCGGTGAACACTCCTACAATGAGCAGTTCTTC.

The chain joins TRBV4-3 to TRBJ2-1, with D unresolved. The CDR3 consists of 15 residues. V lost 0 bases, J lost 1 base, and 7 bases lay in between. CDR1 is LGHNA and CDR2 is YSLEER in the germline V gene. In nucleotides, the CDR3 is TGCGCCAGCAGCCAAGAACGGGTATCCTACAATGAGCAGTTCTTC. It encodes CASSQERVSYNEQFF.

The chain links TRBV27 to TRBJ2-7, with 8 positions matching TRBD2. The trim removed 3 bases at V and 4 bases at J, leaving 2 bases unmatched. The CDR3 totals 13 residues. Germline V lookup: CDR1 MNHEY, CDR2 SMNVEV (reference sequence). The CDR3 DNA is TGTGCCAGCAGTTTTCGACTAGCGTACGAGCAGTACTTC. Translation gives CASSFRLAYEQYF.

This chain connects TRBV5-8 to TRBJ1-4; no definite D call. With 1 base removed from V and 5 bases from J, the gap between germline ends came to 6 bases. Germline loops: CDR1 SGHTS, CDR2 YDEGEE. This CDR3 has 13 residues. CDR3 region: CASSLFQNEKLFF. In nucleotides, the CDR3 is TGTGCCAGCAGCTTGTTCCAGAATGAAAAACTGTTTTTT.

The CDR3, as DNA: TGTGCCAGCAGCCCAGGGACAGCCCAAGAGACCCAGTACTTC. It encodes CASSPGTAQETQYF. The chain employs TRBV11-2 and TRBJ2-5; 7 bases fit TRBD1. Trimming cost V 5 bases and J 1 base; bases outside gene matches: 4. The CDR3 length is 14 residues. Germline loops: CDR1 SGHAT, CDR2 FQNNGV.